The T cell receptor beta chain described here comes from a study of T-cell memory formation after mild COVID-19. General study points: Shrinking CD4+ clones were chiefly CM and EM; CD8+ ones were chiefly EMRA. Later expanders leaned toward CD4+, whereas clones contracting from day 15 to 85 were balanced CD4/CD8. The appearance of some responding clones in pre-infection memory suggested that cross-reactive memory joined.

From 5'RACE with constant-segment primers came TCR alpha and TCR beta cDNA libraries that carried sample barcodes and UMIs. Each CDR3 protein is one row after TCRdb ran MiXCR on the 5' RACE reads. This sample has 350,000 or so distinct CDR3 sequences, with about 21% found just once. The CDR3 length is 14 residues. From germline, CDR1 is SQVTM and CDR2 ANQGSEA. J lost 3 bases, V lost 1 base, and 3 bases had no gene match. On this clonotype itself: Its antigen is not known.

V and J are TRBV29-1 and TRBJ2-3; 8 nucleotides line up with TRBD1. The receptor's source is an adult woman who had mild COVID-19 (a few samples of this study predate the infection). Cell type and time point are not known. Material: PBMCs or a T cell subset sorted from them (not recorded which). The CDR3: CSVEGTGPTDTQYF. For the CDR3, the DNA is TGCAGCGTTGAAGGGACAGGGCCGACAGATACGCAGTATTTT.